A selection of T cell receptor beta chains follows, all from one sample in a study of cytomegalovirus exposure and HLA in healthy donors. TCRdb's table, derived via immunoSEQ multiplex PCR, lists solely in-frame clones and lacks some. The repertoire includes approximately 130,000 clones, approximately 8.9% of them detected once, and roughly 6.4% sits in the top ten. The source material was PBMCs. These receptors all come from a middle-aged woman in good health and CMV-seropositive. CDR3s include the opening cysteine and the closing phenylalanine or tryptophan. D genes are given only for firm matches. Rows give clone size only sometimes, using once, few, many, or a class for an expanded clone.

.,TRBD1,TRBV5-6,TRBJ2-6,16,CASSLTGVSGANVLTF,TGTGCCAGCAGCTTGACAGGGGTGTCTGGGGCCAACGTCCTGACTTTC
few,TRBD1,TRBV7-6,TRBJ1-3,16,CASSLGEQGSGNTIYF,TGTGCCAGCAGCTTAGGTGAACAGGGGAGTGGAAACACCATATATTTT
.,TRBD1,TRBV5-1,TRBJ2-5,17,CASSPGRTGAIQETQYF,TGCGCCAGCAGCCCCGGCCGGACAGGGGCCATTCAAGAGACCCAGTACTTC
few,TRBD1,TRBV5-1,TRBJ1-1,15,CASSLGITGDTEAFF,TGCGCCAGCAGCTTGGGGATCACAGGGGACACTGAAGCTTTCTTT
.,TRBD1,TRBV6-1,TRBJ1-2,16,CASSEGRDRRFKGYTF,TGTGCCAGCAGTGAAGGGAGGGACAGGCGCTTTAAAGGCTACACCTTC
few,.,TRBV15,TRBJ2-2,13,CATSSPDSGELFF,TGTGCCACCAGCAGTCCCGACAGCGGGGAGCTGTTTTTT
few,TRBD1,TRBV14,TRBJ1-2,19,CASSQAVWDRGLVNYGYTF,TGTGCCAGCAGCCAAGCGGTTTGGGACAGGGGGCTGGTAAACTATGGCTACACCTTC
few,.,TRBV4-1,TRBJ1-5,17,CASSQAQDSYSNQPQHF,TGCGCCAGCAGCCAAGCCCAGGACAGCTATAGCAATCAGCCCCAGCATTTT
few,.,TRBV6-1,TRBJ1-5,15,CASSELGAGNQPQHF,TGTGCCAGCAGTGAGTTGGGCGCCGGTAATCAGCCCCAGCATTTT
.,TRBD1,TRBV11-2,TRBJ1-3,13,CASSSDRGDTIYF,TGTGCCAGCAGCTCCGACAGGGGTGACACCATATATTTT
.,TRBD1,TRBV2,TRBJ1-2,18,CASSDQGLGTVPNYGYTF,TGTGCCAGCAGTGATCAAGGGCTCGGGACAGTTCCTAACTATGGCTACACCTTC
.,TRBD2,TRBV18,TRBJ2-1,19,CASSRETSGGLSSYNEQFF,TGTGCCAGCTCACGAGAGACTAGCGGGGGGCTGAGCTCCTACAATGAGCAGTTCTTC
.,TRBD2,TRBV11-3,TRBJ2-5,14,CASSRLAGGQTQYF,TGTGCCAGCAGCCGACTAGCGGGGGGCCAGACCCAGTACTTC
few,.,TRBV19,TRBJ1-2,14,CASSILDSPYGYTF,TGTGCCAGTAGTATTCTCGACAGCCCCTATGGCTACACCTTC
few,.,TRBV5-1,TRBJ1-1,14,CASSLENRGTEAFF,TGCGCCAGCAGCTTGGAGAACCGGGGGACTGAAGCTTTCTTT
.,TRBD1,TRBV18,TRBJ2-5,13,CASTRTGEETQYF,TGTGCCAGCACAAGGACAGGGGAAGAGACCCAGTACTTC
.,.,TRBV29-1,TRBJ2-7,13,CSVRQMSSYEQYF,TGCAGCGTAAGACAAATGAGCTCCTACGAGCAGTACTTC
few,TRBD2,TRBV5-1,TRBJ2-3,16,CASSLGLARSTDTQYF,TGCGCCAGCAGCTTGGGACTAGCGAGGAGCACAGATACGCAGTATTTT
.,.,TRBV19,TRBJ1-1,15,CASSRLEDRGTEAFF,TGTGCCAGTAGTCGTTTAGAGGATAGAGGCACTGAAGCTTTCTTT
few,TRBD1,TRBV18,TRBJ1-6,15,CASSPTGQGGSPLHF,TGTGCCAGCTCACCGACGGGACAGGGAGGTTCACCCCTCCACTTT
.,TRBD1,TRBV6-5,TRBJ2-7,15,CASSYSDRGHSEQYF,TGTGCCAGCAGTTACTCGGACAGGGGCCACTCCGAGCAGTACTTC
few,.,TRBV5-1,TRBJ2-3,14,CASEGGAGTDTQYF,TGCGCCAGCGAGGGGGGGGCGGGCACAGATACGCAGTATTTT
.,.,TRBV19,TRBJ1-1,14,CASSMRLMNTEAFF,TGTGCCAGTAGTATGAGGCTAATGAACACTGAAGCTTTCTTT
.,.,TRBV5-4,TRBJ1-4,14,CASSLAGVGEKLFF,TGTGCCAGCAGCTTGGCGGGGGTAGGGGAAAAACTGTTTTTT
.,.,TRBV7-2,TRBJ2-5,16,CASSLGVGRGQETQYF,TGTGCCAGCAGCTTAGGGGTCGGCAGGGGTCAAGAGACCCAGTACTTC
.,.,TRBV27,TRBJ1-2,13,CASSSRAGYGYTF,TGTGCCAGCAGTTCAAGGGCAGGGTATGGCTACACCTTC
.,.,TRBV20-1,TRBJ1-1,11,CSAVYSARAFF,TGCAGTGCTGTCTACAGTGCACGGGCTTTCTTT
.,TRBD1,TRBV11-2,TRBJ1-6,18,CASSLSSSGGLNNSPLHF,TGTGCCAGCAGCCTCAGTTCGTCAGGGGGCCTCAATAATTCACCCCTCCACTTT
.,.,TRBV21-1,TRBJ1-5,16,CASSKALSGRRQPQHF,TGTGCCAGCAGCAAAGCGCTTTCGGGTAGGCGTCAGCCCCAGCATTTT
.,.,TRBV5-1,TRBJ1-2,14,CASKEAGKNYGYTF,TGCGCCAGCAAGGAGGCGGGGAAAAACTATGGCTACACCTTC
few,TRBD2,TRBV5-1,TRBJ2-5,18,CASSLGLAGGPFEETQYF,TGCGCCAGCAGCTTGGGACTAGCGGGGGGGCCTTTTGAAGAGACCCAGTACTTC
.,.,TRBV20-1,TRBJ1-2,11,CSARQGGGYTF,TGCAGTGCTAGGCAGGGAGGTGGCTACACCTTC
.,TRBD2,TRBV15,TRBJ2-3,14,CATSTTGGPDTQYF,TGTGCCACCAGCACTACGGGAGGGCCAGATACGCAGTATTTT
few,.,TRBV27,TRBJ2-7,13,CASRRSGAYEQYF,TGTGCCAGCCGACGTTCAGGGGCCTACGAGCAGTACTTC
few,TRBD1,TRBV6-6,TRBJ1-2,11,CASRTGDGYTF,TGTGCCAGCAGAACAGGGGACGGCTACACCTTC
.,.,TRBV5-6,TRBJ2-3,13,CARSLTGTADKYF,TGTGCCAGAAGCTTGACCGGGACTGCGGACAAGTATTTT
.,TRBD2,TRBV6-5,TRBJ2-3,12,CASSSGGDTQYF,TGTGCCAGCAGTTCCGGGGGGGATACGCAGTATTTT
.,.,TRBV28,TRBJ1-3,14,CASSPSNSGNTIYF,TGTGCCAGCAGTCCGAGTAACTCTGGAAACACCATATATTTT